This T cell receptor beta chain was captured by sequencing in a study of sequential checkpoint blockade in melanoma. The method was immunoSEQ multiplex PCR; TCRdb's version includes in-frame clones alone and lacks a portion of them. The table has more than 9,000 clones, approximately 80% seen once; the top ten hold around 52%. Treatment here: randomized to nivolumab then ipilimumab (arm A) or the reverse (arm B). Germline V lookup: CDR1 MNHEY, CDR2 SMNVEV (reference sequence). Trimming took 5 bases from V and 1 from J; bases not matched to a gene: 6. The CDR3 length is 16 residues. This rearrangement joins TRBV27 to TRBJ1-5; 9 bases agree with TRBD1. This TCR was sampled from a human donor with melanoma. The input for sequencing was CD8+ T cells sorted from blood (inferred from file names), taken from a patient given nivolumab and ipilimumab in sequence. The CDR3 DNA reads TGTGCCAGCAGTCCCACGACAGGGGGAAGCAATCAGCCCCAGCATTTT. Residues: CASSPTTGGSNQPQHF.